The following is a T cell receptor beta chain sequence with its context. The CDR3 consists of 16 residues. Germline CDR1 reads LGHNA; CDR2 reads YNFKEQ. Trimming took 1 base from V and 3 from J, leaving 15 bases between them. The data belong to a study of blood T cell repertoires in COVID-19. The wider study: Both acute and convalescent COVID-19 samples were obtained from the United States, Italy and Spain. PBMCs, B-cell-depleted T cells, or T cells were the source of the cDNA or gDNA that made up the material.

Original data processing: Researchers report that nucleated cell counts were estimated from reference gene primer amplification. Generated by immunoSEQ multiplex PCR, the TCRdb table keeps only in-frame clones and is missing some. V, J and clone size are those of that table, while D and trimming were read from the DNA. Of some 90,000 clones detected, around nine tenths appear once; the ten largest clones hold roughly a sixth. The sequencing sample was made of peripheral blood. The chain has TRBV4-2 and TRBJ1-2; TRBD1 might be the D (6 bases). This TCR came from an elderly woman with acute or convalescent COVID-19. CDR3 amino acids: CASSQAITGQHYGYTF. The CDR3 nucleotides read TGTGCCAGCAGCCAAGCCATTACAGGGCAGCACTATGGCTACACCTTC.